This T cell receptor (beta chain) was identified during a study of cytotoxic CD8 clonotypes in ibrutinib-treated CLL. Study background: It was after a median approximately eleven months of treatment, range 6 to 36, that response samples were taken.

This table comes from immunoSEQ multiplex PCR, and its TCRdb copy is limited to in-frame clones, with some not included. The sample contains over 140,000 clones, around 82% of which appear only once. CDR1 and CDR2 from the germline V gene are SNHLY and FYNNEI. V lost 8 bases, J lost 9 bases, and 12 bases stayed unmatched. This CDR3 contains 15 residues. This sequence joins TRBV2 and TRBJ2-1; TRBD2 matches at 11 bases. This sequence originates from a human donor with chronic lymphocytic leukemia. Material: PBMCs, obtained after 36 months of ibrutinib treatment. Here the CDR3 DNA reads TGTGCCAGCCTCGAAATTAGCGGGAGGGCCTTTGAGCAGTTCTTC. It encodes CASLEISGRAFEQFF.